Listed below are T cell receptor beta chains from one sample, sequenced in a study of T cells after yellow fever vaccination. MiXCR was run by TCRdb on the 5' RACE reads, yielding one entry per CDR3 protein. This sample has more than 200,000 distinct CDR3 sequences, with about 3.5% found just once. Sequencing used PBMCs, obtained 15 days after the yellow fever booster vaccination. The receptor set was obtained from a man younger than 35 who received the YFV17D yellow fever vaccine. CDR3s include the opening cysteine and the closing phenylalanine or tryptophan. D genes are given only for firm matches. Part of the rows lack a size; the others show once, few, many or a class for expanded clones.

D: NA; V: TRBV19; J: TRBJ2-7; size: many; DNA: TGTGCCAGTAGTGTGCGGGACCTCTACGAGCAGTACTTC; CDR3: CASSVRDLYEQYF
D: NA; V: TRBV7-2; J: TRBJ2-3; size: many; DNA: TGTGCCAGCAGCTCTCAAACAGGGACAGATACGCAGTATTTT; CDR3: CASSSQTGTDTQYF
D: NA; V: TRBV7-9; J: TRBJ1-3; size: many; DNA: TGTGCCAGCAGCTCCCTATTCCGCTCCTCTGGAAACACCATATATTTT; CDR3: CASSSLFRSSGNTIYF
D: TRBD2; V: TRBV7-6; J: TRBJ2-1; size: NA; DNA: TGTGCCAGCAGCTTAGTCCCTAGCGGGGAGGATGAGCAGTTCTTC; CDR3: CASSLVPSGEDEQFF
D: NA; V: TRBV24-1; J: TRBJ2-3; size: many; DNA: TGTGCCACCAGTTTAGGCAGGACCTACACAGATACGCAGTATTTT; CDR3: CATSLGRTYTDTQYF
D: NA; V: TRBV5-1; J: TRBJ2-4; size: many; DNA: TGCGCCAGCAGCCCCGCCGGGTCCCCGGAAGACATTCAGTACTTC; CDR3: CASSPAGSPEDIQYF
D: TRBD2; V: TRBV6-5; J: TRBJ2-5; size: many; DNA: TGTGCCAGCAGTCGCCCGGGACTAGGGGTGACCCAGTACTTC; CDR3: CASSRPGLGVTQYF
D: TRBD1; V: TRBV7-2; J: TRBJ1-1; size: many; DNA: TGTGCCAGCAGCTTAGCGCAGGGACAGATGAACACTGAAGCTTTCTTT; CDR3: CASSLAQGQMNTEAFF
D: NA; V: TRBV6-6; J: TRBJ1-2; size: many; DNA: TGTGCCAGCAGTTTTGACGGATTTAACTATGGCTACACCTTC; CDR3: CASSFDGFNYGYTF
D: NA; V: TRBV6-6; J: TRBJ1-5; size: many; DNA: TGTGCCAGCGGATCACAGGGCTTGGGTCAGCCCCAGCATTTT; CDR3: CASGSQGLGQPQHF
D: TRBD2; V: TRBV3-1; J: TRBJ2-1; size: many; DNA: TGTGCCAGCAGCCAAGGCGGGGGGGCCCATGAGCAGTTCTTC; CDR3: CASSQGGGAHEQFF
D: NA; V: TRBV4-1; J: TRBJ2-3; size: many; DNA: TGCGCCAGCAGCCAAGAATGGTCCGGTCTCGGGGATACGCAGTATTTT; CDR3: CASSQEWSGLGDTQYF
D: NA; V: TRBV7-2; J: TRBJ1-5; size: many; DNA: TGTGCCAGCAGCTTTGTAAATCAGCCCCAGCATTTT; CDR3: CASSFVNQPQHF
D: NA; V: TRBV12-3/TRBV12-4; J: TRBJ2-3; size: many; DNA: TGTGCCAGCAGTTTGTTGCAGACTAGCACAGATACGCAGTATTTT; CDR3: CASSLLQTSTDTQYF
D: NA; V: TRBV20-1; J: TRBJ2-1; size: many; DNA: TGCAGTTTATATAGGGCGGTCGATTACAATGAGCAGTTCTTC; CDR3: CSLYRAVDYNEQFF
D: NA; V: TRBV5-1; J: TRBJ1-2; size: many; DNA: TGCGCCAGCTCCTCCTCCACCGGGACGCTTAACTATGGCTACACCTTC; CDR3: CASSSSTGTLNYGYTF
D: NA; V: TRBV29-1; J: TRBJ2-3; size: many; DNA: TGCAGCGTTGTTCCCCACAGGGAAGCTGGCACAGATACGCAGTATTTT; CDR3: CSVVPHREAGTDTQYF
D: TRBD1; V: TRBV12-3/TRBV12-4; J: TRBJ2-5; size: many; DNA: TGTGCCAGCAGCCACGTCAGGGGGCGAGAGACCCAGTACTTC; CDR3: CASSHVRGRETQYF
D: NA; V: TRBV6-6; J: TRBJ1-1; size: many; DNA: TGTGCCAGCAGGTACAGCGTGGACAGAAGGACTGAAGCTTTCTTT; CDR3: CASRYSVDRRTEAFF
D: TRBD1; V: TRBV3-1; J: TRBJ2-2; size: many; DNA: TGTGCCAGCAGCCAAAGGACAGGGGCCGGGGAGCTGTTTTTT; CDR3: CASSQRTGAGELFF
D: NA; V: TRBV15; J: TRBJ2-3; size: many; DNA: TGTGCCACCAGCAGAGATCCCACAGATACGCAGTATTTT; CDR3: CATSRDPTDTQYF
D: NA; V: TRBV5-1; J: TRBJ1-1; size: many; DNA: TGCGCCAGCAGCTTGGGCCGTTCTGCCACTGAAGCTTTCTTT; CDR3: CASSLGRSATEAFF
D: NA; V: TRBV2; J: TRBJ2-7; size: many; DNA: TGTGCCAGCAGTGAGCCAGAGAGCTCCTACGAGCAGTACTTC; CDR3: CASSEPESSYEQYF
D: NA; V: TRBV7-9; J: TRBJ1-4; size: many; DNA: TGTGCCAGCAGCTTAGATAATAGTCCCCAATCGCGCAGTGAAAAACTGTTTTTT; CDR3: CASSLDNSPQSRSEKLFF
D: NA; V: TRBV7-9; J: TRBJ1-2; size: many; DNA: TGTGCCGGAACGCCCTATGGCTACACCTTC; CDR3: CAGTPYGYTF
D: TRBD1; V: TRBV5-6; J: TRBJ2-4; size: many; DNA: TGTGCCAGCAGCTCACGACAGGGGGACAAAAACATTCAGTACTTC; CDR3: CASSSRQGDKNIQYF
D: TRBD1; V: TRBV19; J: TRBJ2-7; size: NA; DNA: TGTGCCAGTAGTAGATCCGGGACAGGGACCTACGAGCAGTACTTC; CDR3: CASSRSGTGTYEQYF
D: TRBD2; V: TRBV27; J: TRBJ2-5; size: many; DNA: TGTGCCAGCAGTTTCCACAAACTAGCGGGACGGCCTGAGACCCAGTACTTC; CDR3: CASSFHKLAGRPETQYF
D: NA; V: TRBV7-8; J: TRBJ2-7; size: NA; DNA: TGTGCCAGCAGCCTAACCGGGCCCTGGAACCACGAGCAGTACTTC; CDR3: CASSLTGPWNHEQYF
D: NA; V: TRBV28; J: TRBJ1-5; size: many; DNA: TGTGCCAGCAGTTTGATTAGGGATCAGCCCCAGCATTTT; CDR3: CASSLIRDQPQHF
D: NA; V: TRBV4-3; J: TRBJ2-1; size: many; DNA: TGCGCCAGCAGCCAAGACGCTCTGGGAGCGGACACGTACAATGAGCAGTTCTTC; CDR3: CASSQDALGADTYNEQFF
D: NA; V: TRBV10-3; J: TRBJ1-6; size: few; DNA: TGTGCCATCAGTACATCCGGGACGGAAGGCAATTCACCCCTCCACTTT; CDR3: CAISTSGTEGNSPLHF
D: NA; V: TRBV7-2; J: TRBJ2-5; size: many; DNA: TGTGCCAGCAGCTTGGGGGACGGAACGGGAACCCAGTACTTC; CDR3: CASSLGDGTGTQYF
D: TRBD1; V: TRBV12-3/TRBV12-4; J: TRBJ2-7; size: many; DNA: TGTGCCAGCAGTTTTCCGGGACAGGGGGCCTACGAGCAGTACTTC; CDR3: CASSFPGQGAYEQYF
D: NA; V: TRBV20-1; J: TRBJ2-5; size: NA; DNA: TGCAGTGCTATTGGGGTAGATCAAGAGACCCAGTACTTC; CDR3: CSAIGVDQETQYF
D: NA; V: TRBV19; J: TRBJ1-5; size: many; DNA: TGTGCCAGCAGAGCCGGGACAAGTGGTCCTTATCAGCCCCAGCATTTT; CDR3: CASRAGTSGPYQPQHF
D: NA; V: TRBV29-1; J: TRBJ1-2; size: many; DNA: TGCAGCGTGGGGACGGCAGGGGACTATGGCTACACCTTC; CDR3: CSVGTAGDYGYTF
D: TRBD1; V: TRBV19; J: TRBJ2-7; size: many; DNA: TGTGCCAGTAGTTCACTCCGCCGGACAGGGGGTCCCTACGAGCAGTACTTC; CDR3: CASSSLRRTGGPYEQYF
D: NA; V: TRBV5-1; J: TRBJ1-2; size: many; DNA: TGCGCCAGCAGCTCTATGGACCTACAGTCCAAACGAGGGGATGGCTACACCTTC; CDR3: CASSSMDLQSKRGDGYTF
D: NA; V: TRBV5-6; J: TRBJ2-3; size: few; DNA: TGTGCCAGCAGCTCAACTCTCACAGATACGCAGTATTTT; CDR3: CASSSTLTDTQYF
D: NA; V: TRBV12-3/TRBV12-4; J: TRBJ2-7; size: many; DNA: TGTGCCAGCAGTCAGGGGATCTACGAGCAGTACTTC; CDR3: CASSQGIYEQYF
D: NA; V: TRBV7-2; J: TRBJ1-5; size: many; DNA: TGTGCCAGCAGCTTAAGGTTTAGCAATCAGCCCCAGCATTTT; CDR3: CASSLRFSNQPQHF